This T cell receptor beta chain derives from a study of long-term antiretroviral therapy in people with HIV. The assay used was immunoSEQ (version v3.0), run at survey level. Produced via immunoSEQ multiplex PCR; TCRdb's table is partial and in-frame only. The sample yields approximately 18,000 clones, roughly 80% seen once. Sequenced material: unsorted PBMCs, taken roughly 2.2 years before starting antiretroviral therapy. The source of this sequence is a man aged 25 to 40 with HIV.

This CDR3 is CAISELAGMETQYF. CDR3 bases: TGTGCCATCAGTGAACTAGCGGGAATGGAGACCCAGTACTTC. The J gene is TRBJ2-5, the V gene TRBV10-3, with 10 nucleotides matching TRBD2. The germline CDR1 and CDR2 sequences are ENHRY and SYGVKD. Unmatched junction bases numbered 3, after V lost 3 bases and J lost 5 bases. The CDR3 is 14 amino acids.